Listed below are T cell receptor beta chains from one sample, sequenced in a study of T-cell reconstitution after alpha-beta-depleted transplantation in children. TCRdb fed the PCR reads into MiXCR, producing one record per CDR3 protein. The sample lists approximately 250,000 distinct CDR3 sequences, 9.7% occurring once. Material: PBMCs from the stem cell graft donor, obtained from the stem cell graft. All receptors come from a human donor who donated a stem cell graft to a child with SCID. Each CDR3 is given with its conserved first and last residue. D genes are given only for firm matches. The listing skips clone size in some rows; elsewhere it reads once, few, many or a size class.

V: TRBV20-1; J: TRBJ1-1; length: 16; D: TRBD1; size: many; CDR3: CSARDPLTGGNTEAFF; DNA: TGCAGTGCTAGAGATCCCCTGACAGGGGGGAACACTGAAGCTTTCTTT
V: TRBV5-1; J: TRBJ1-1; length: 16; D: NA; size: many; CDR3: CASSLIGGDLNTEAFF; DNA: TGCGCCAGCAGCCTTATAGGGGGAGACTTGAACACTGAAGCTTTCTTT
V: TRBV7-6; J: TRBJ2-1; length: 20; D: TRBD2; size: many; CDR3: CASSFLAGGPRSSSYNEQFF; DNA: TGTGCCAGCAGCTTTCTAGCGGGGGGGCCCAGATCAAGCTCCTACAATGAGCAGTTCTTC
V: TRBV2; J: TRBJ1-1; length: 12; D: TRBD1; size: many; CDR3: CASSAQGTEAFF; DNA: TGTGCCAGCAGTGCACAGGGGACTGAAGCTTTCTTT
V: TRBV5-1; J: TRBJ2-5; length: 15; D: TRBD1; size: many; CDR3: CASSARPGQKETQYF; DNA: TGCGCCAGCAGCGCTAGACCGGGACAGAAAGAGACCCAGTACTTC
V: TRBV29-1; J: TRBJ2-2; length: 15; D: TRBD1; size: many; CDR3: CSVGPTGPNTGELFF; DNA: TGCAGCGTAGGCCCGACAGGGCCGAACACCGGGGAGCTGTTTTTT
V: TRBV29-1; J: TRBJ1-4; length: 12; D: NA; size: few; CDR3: CSVRLNNEKLFF; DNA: TGCAGCGTTCGGCTGAATAATGAAAAACTGTTTTTT
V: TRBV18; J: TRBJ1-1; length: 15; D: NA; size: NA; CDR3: CASSPPAGPDTEAFF; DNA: TGTGCCAGCTCACCACCCGCAGGGCCGGACACTGAAGCTTTCTTT
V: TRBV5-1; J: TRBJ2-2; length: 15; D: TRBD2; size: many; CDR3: CASRLGTSGTGELFF; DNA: TGCGCCAGCAGGCTGGGGACTAGCGGCACCGGGGAGCTGTTTTTT
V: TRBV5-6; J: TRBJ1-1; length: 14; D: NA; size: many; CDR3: CASSQTHRNTEAFF; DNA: TGTGCCAGCAGCCAAACCCACAGGAACACTGAAGCTTTCTTT
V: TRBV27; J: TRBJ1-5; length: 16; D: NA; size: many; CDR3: CASSLFGAGAVRPQHF; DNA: TGTGCCAGCAGTTTATTCGGGGCCGGGGCTGTCAGGCCCCAGCATTTT
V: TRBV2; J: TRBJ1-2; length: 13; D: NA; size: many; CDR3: CASGEQGYYGYTF; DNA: TGTGCCAGCGGAGAGCAGGGGTACTATGGCTACACCTTC
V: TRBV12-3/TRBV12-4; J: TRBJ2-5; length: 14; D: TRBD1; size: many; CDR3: CASSPRTGPSTQYF; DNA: TGTGCCAGCAGCCCAAGGACAGGGCCATCGACCCAGTACTTC
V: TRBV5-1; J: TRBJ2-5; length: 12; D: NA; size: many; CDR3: CASSLDPETQYF; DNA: TGCGCCAGCAGCTTGGACCCAGAGACCCAGTACTTC
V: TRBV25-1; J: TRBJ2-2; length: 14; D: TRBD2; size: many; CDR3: CASKTSRNTGELFF; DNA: TGTGCCAGCAAGACTAGCAGGAACACCGGGGAGCTGTTTTTT
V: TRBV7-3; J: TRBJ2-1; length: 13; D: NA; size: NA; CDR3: CASSTRGLDEHFF; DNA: TGTGCCAGCAGCACCAGGGGTCTGGATGAGCATTTCTTC
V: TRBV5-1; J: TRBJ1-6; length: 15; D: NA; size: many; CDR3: CASRWAGSYNSPLHF; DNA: TGCGCCAGCAGATGGGCAGGCAGCTATAATTCACCCCTCCACTTT
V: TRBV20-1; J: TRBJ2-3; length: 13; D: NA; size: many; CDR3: CSARWDGADTQYF; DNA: TGCAGTGCTAGGTGGGACGGGGCAGATACGCAGTATTTT
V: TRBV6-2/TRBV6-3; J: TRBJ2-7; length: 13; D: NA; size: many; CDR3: CASRRPPAYEQYF; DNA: TGTGCCAGCAGACGGCCTCCCGCCTACGAGCAGTACTTC
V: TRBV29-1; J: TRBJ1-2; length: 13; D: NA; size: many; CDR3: CSVAPGPNYGYTF; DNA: TGCAGCGTTGCTCCGGGACCTAACTATGGCTACACCTTC
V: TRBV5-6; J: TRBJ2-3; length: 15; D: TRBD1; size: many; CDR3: CASSGRTGSTDTQYF; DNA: TGTGCCAGCAGCGGAAGGACAGGGAGCACAGATACGCAGTATTTT
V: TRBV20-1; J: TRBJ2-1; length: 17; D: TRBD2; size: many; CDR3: CSALTSGGVSSYNEQFF; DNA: TGCAGTGCTCTGACTAGCGGGGGGGTGAGCTCCTACAATGAGCAGTTCTTC
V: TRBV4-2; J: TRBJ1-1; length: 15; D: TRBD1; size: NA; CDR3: CASSRSGTGNPEAFF; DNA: TGTGCCAGCAGCCGGTCCGGGACAGGGAACCCTGAAGCTTTCTTT
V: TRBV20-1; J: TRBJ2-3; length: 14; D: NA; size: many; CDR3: CSAKRAGGTDTQYF; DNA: TGCAGTGCAAAACGGGCCGGAGGCACAGATACGCAGTATTTT
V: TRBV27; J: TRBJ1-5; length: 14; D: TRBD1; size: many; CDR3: CASKPTGGYQPQHF; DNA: TGTGCCAGCAAGCCGACAGGGGGCTATCAGCCCCAGCATTTT
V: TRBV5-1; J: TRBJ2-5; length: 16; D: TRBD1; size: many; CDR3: CASTGAIAGGAETQYF; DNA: TGCGCCAGCACAGGAGCAATTGCAGGGGGCGCAGAGACCCAGTACTTC
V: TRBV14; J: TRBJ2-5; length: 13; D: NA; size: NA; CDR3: CASSQGLLETQYF; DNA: TGTGCCAGCAGCCAAGGACTTTTGGAGACCCAGTACTTC
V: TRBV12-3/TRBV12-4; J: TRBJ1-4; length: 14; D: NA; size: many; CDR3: CASTFGLGNEKLFF; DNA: TGTGCCAGCACCTTCGGACTTGGGAATGAAAAACTGTTTTTT
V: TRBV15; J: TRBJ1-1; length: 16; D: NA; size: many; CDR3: CATSRGWAGSVTEAFF; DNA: TGTGCCACCAGCAGAGGGTGGGCAGGATCAGTGACGGAAGCTTTCTTT
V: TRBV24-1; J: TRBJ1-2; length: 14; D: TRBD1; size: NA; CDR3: CATSEKTGAYGYTF; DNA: TGTGCCACCAGTGAGAAGACAGGGGCCTATGGCTACACCTTC
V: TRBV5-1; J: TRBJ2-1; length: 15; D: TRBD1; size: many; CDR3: CASSLGTGRYSEQFF; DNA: TGCGCCAGCAGCTTGGGGACAGGGAGGTACAGTGAGCAGTTCTTC
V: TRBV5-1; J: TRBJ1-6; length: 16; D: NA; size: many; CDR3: CASSLAFGLKNSPLHF; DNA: TGCGCCAGCAGCTTGGCCTTCGGACTGAAGAATTCACCCCTCCACTTT
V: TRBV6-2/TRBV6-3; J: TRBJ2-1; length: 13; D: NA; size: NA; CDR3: CATYKDYYNEQFF; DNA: TGTGCCACCTACAAGGACTACTACAATGAGCAGTTCTTC
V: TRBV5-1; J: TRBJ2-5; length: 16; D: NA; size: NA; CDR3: CASSLPTGVGGETQYF; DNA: TGCGCCAGCAGCTTGCCCACGGGGGTTGGCGGAGAGACCCAGTACTTC
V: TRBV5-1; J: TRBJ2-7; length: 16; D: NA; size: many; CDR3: CASSLGGQSLVYEQYF; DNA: TGCGCCAGCAGCTTGGGTGGACAGAGTTTGGTCTACGAGCAGTACTTC
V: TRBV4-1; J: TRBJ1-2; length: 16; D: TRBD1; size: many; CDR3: CASRKPGQGIDHGYTF; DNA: TGCGCCAGCAGGAAACCGGGACAGGGGATCGATCATGGCTACACCTTC
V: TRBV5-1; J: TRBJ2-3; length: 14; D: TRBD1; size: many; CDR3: CASSPGTGADTQYF; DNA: TGCGCCAGCAGCCCAGGGACAGGGGCAGATACGCAGTATTTT
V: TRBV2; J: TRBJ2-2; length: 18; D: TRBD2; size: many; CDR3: CASSPEPRAGKNTGELFF; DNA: TGTGCCAGCAGTCCCGAACCCCGAGCGGGGAAAAACACCGGGGAGCTGTTTTTT
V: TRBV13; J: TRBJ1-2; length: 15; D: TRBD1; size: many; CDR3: CASSPRQGAPYGYTF; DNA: TGTGCCAGCAGCCCGCGACAGGGGGCCCCCTATGGCTACACCTTC